A single sample is the source of the 24 T cell receptor beta chains below, sequenced in a study of blood T cell repertoires in COVID-19. Profiled with immunoSEQ multiplex PCR; TCRdb holds only in-frame clones, not every one. The sample lists under 300,000 clones; around 90% were seen once. The specimen was peripheral blood. These receptors all come from a man under 40 with COVID-19, enrolled during active disease.

CDR3 protein: CASSPLRTSGASSYNEQFF. Written as DNA, the CDR3 is TGTGCCAGCAGCCCTCTTAGGACTAGCGGGGCAAGCTCCTACAATGAGCAGTTCTTC. The chain uses TRBV14 and TRBJ2-1; 12 positions agree with TRBD2. The CDR3 is made up of 19 amino acids. The V gene end was trimmed by 4 bases and the J gene end by 0 bases; junction bases not matched to a gene: 10. CDR1 SGHDN and CDR2 FVKESK come from the germline V gene.

The V and J genes are TRBV14 and TRBJ1-2; 8 bases align to TRBD1. The ends lost 2 bases at V and 0 bases at J; junction bases unmatched: 2. The germline gives CDR1 SGHDN, CDR2 FVKESK. This CDR3 region has 15 residues. The CDR3 bases are TGTGCCAGCAGCCAACAACAGGGGGCTAACTATGGCTACACCTTC. Protein: CASSQQQGANYGYTF.

The J gene is TRBJ2-1, the V gene TRBV6-1; no clear D gene. Germline loops: CDR1 MNHNS, CDR2 SASEGT. The CDR3 totals 14 residues. The V end was cut by 2 bases, the J end by 3 bases, with 8 bases between. The CDR3 bases are TGTGCCAGCAGTGAAACGAGAAACTACAATGAGCAGTTCTTC. Translating gives CASSETRNYNEQFF.

V and J are TRBV7-6 and TRBJ2-3, with D perhaps matching TRBD2 (7 bases). V was clipped by 3 bases and J by 6 bases, with 13 bases between them. The CDR3 runs to 14 residues. Germline V gene sequence: CDR1 SGHVS, CDR2 FNYEAQ. The CDR3 DNA reads TGTGCCAGCAGCTTGGGGGGGGGCAGGGATACGCAGTATTTT. Its protein is CASSLGGGRDTQYF.

This clone was recorded only once. The rearrangement uses TRBV7-3 and TRBJ2-5; 14 bases are a match to TRBD2. Germline V gene data show CDR1 as SGHTA and CDR2 as FQGTGA. CDR3 length: 16 amino acids. With 5 bases clipped from V and 5 bases from J, the junction kept 7 bases outside the gene matches. CDR3 sequence (DNA): TGTGCCAGCAGCGCCGGACTAGCGGGGGGTCGGGAGACCCAGTACTTC. This gives the protein CASSAGLAGGRETQYF.

The rearrangement links TRBV6-6 to TRBJ1-3; TRBD1 matches 8 bases. The germline V gene has CDR1 MNHNY and CDR2 SVGAGI (reference sequence). The CDR3 is made up of 13 amino acids. The junction had 5 bases not matched to a gene; V was cut back by 5 bases and J by 8 bases. The CDR3 bases are TGTGCCAGCAGTCTCACGACAGGGGACACCATATATTTT. Translation: CASSLTTGDTIYF.

This clone has a single count. The chain recombines TRBV12-3 or TRBV12-4 with TRBJ2-4, with D hard to call. Trimming removed 1 base at V and 15 bases at J, with 13 bases between. The CDR3 length is 12 residues. Written as DNA, the CDR3 is TGTGCCAGCAGTTTAGGGCAGAAGCGCCTGTACTTC. As protein: CASSLGQKRLYF.

V and J are TRBV10-1 and TRBJ2-1; 7 bases are shared with TRBD1. Losses at the gene ends were 0 bases for V and 2 bases for J; bases not matched to a gene: 4. The V gene's germline CDR1 is WNHNN and CDR2 SYGVQD (reference sequence). This CDR3 is 16 amino acids long. This chain's CDR3 is CASSESKGQTYNEQFF. CDR3 sequence (DNA): TGCGCCAGCAGTGAGTCTAAGGGACAGACCTACAATGAGCAGTTCTTC.

The rearrangement joins TRBV5-1 to TRBJ2-1, with TRBD2 as a possible D gene (5 bases). The CDR3 spans 14 residues. CDR1 is SGHRS, CDR2 YFSETQ, per germline. V was cut by 4 bases and J by 1 base, with 9 bases left in between. The CDR3 DNA sequence: TGCGCCAGCAGCCTCGGGGTTTCCTACAATGAGCAGTTCTTC. Protein product: CASSLGVSYNEQFF.

This chain joins TRBV6-1 and TRBJ1-5, with unresolved D. This CDR3 has 12 residues. Trimming removed 2 bases at V and 11 bases at J, with 10 bases between. Germline values: CDR1 MNHNS, CDR2 SASEGT. The CDR3 reads CASSERVRAQHF. CDR3 bases: TGTGCCAGCAGTGAACGTGTCCGGGCCCAGCATTTT.

This clone was seen more than once but under ten times. The chain carries TRBV29-1 and TRBJ2-7; TRBD2 agrees at 7 bases. CDR3 size: 14 residues. Germline CDR1 reads SQVTM; CDR2 reads ANQGSEA. The V segment lost 1 base and the J segment 5 bases; nucleotides outside the gene matches: 8. This CDR3 reads CSVEGWSGDHEQYF. The CDR3 DNA follows: TGCAGCGTTGAAGGGTGGAGCGGGGACCACGAGCAGTACTTC.

V usage is TRBV9 and J usage is TRBJ2-1; TRBD2 matches 11 bases. This CDR3 is 16 amino acids long. V lost 3 bases and J lost 2; bases outside the gene matches: 4. In germline, CDR1 is SGDLS, CDR2 YYNGEE. The CDR3 sequence is CASSGKTSGTYNEQFF. CDR3 in DNA: TGTGCCAGCAGCGGTAAGACTAGCGGGACCTACAATGAGCAGTTCTTC.

This chain links TRBV6-5 with TRBJ2-1; 9 bases map to TRBD2. The CDR3 runs 14 residues. CDR1 MNHEY and CDR2 SVGAGI come from the germline V gene. V lost 7 bases and J lost 6; bases outside the gene matches: 7. The CDR3 region has the DNA TGTGCCAGCATAGCATCGCGGGGGGGCAATGAGCAGTTCTTC. Translating gives CASIASRGGNEQFF.

This clone was detected a few times. The V gene is TRBV28, the J gene TRBJ1-2; a possible D gene is TRBD1 (5 bases). V was pared by 10 bases and J by 0 bases, with 18 bases between. Per the germline V gene, CDR1 is MDHEN and CDR2 is SYDVKM. There are 15 residues in the CDR3. The CDR3 is CATRGGGAPNYGYTF. The CDR3 nucleotides read TGTGCCACCCGTGGAGGAGGGGCCCCTAACTATGGCTACACCTTC.

The rearrangement uses TRBV3-1 (or the pseudogene TRBV3-2) and TRBJ1-2, with D tentatively TRBD1 (5 bases). The CDR3 covers 15 residues. V lost 4 bases to trimming and J lost 6 bases, with 18 bases between them. Looked up from germline, CDR1 is LGHDT and CDR2 is YNNKEL (reference sequence). In nucleotides, the CDR3 is TGTGCCAGCAGCCCCGGGGGACGGAGGGCGGATGGCTACACCTTC. Amino acid sequence: CASSPGGRRADGYTF.

The chain uses TRBV5-1 and TRBJ1-1, with 8 bases lining up with TRBD1. This CDR3 is 14 amino acids long. V shed 3 bases, J shed 4 bases, and the junction held 5 bases outside the gene matches. The V gene's germline CDR1 is SGHRS and CDR2 YFSETQ. The CDR3 sequence: CASSSPTGGTEAFF. CDR3 nucleotides: TGCGCCAGCAGCTCCCCAACAGGGGGCACTGAAGCTTTCTTT.

The J gene is TRBJ1-5, the V gene TRBV5-4; D might be TRBD1 (5 bases). V shed 0 bases and J shed 2 bases, with 6 bases lying between them. From germline, CDR1 is SGHNT and CDR2 YYREEE (reference sequence). This CDR3 region has 14 residues. The DNA for the CDR3 is TGTGCCAGCAGCTTGGGGGGGGGCAATCAGCCCCAGCATTTT. Amino acid sequence: CASSLGGGNQPQHF.

This clone is a singleton in its sample. This sequence joins TRBV7-9 and TRBJ1-5; the D is unclear. The germline CDR1 and CDR2 sequences are SEHNR and FQNEAQ (reference sequence). The germline V and J ends were trimmed by 9 bases and 9 bases, with 18 bases remaining between them. The CDR3 spans 13 residues. CDR3 region: CASQEGDQAPQHF. DNA of the CDR3: TGTGCCAGTCAGGAGGGAGATCAGGCGCCCCAGCATTTT.

This clone was detected once. The DNA for the CDR3 is TGTGCCATCTCGGGAGACCTACTCTATGGCTACACCTTC. Its translation: CAISGDLLYGYTF. The genes are TRBV10-3 and TRBJ1-2; D gene uncertain. The CDR3 has 13 amino acids. Trimming removed 8 bases at V and 4 bases at J, with 14 bases between. Germline lookup yields CDR1 ENHRY and CDR2 SYGVKD.

The rearrangement links TRBV13 to TRBJ1-1; D ambiguous. The germline V and J ends were trimmed by 0 bases and 3 bases, with 8 bases remaining between them. The CDR3 is made up of 14 amino acids. Germline CDR1 PRHDT, CDR2 FYEKMQ (reference sequence). The CDR3 bases are TGTGCCAGCAGCTTAGGACTGCTGGACACTGAAGCTTTCTTT. It translates to CASSLGLLDTEAFF.

This clone was picked up one time. This chain connects TRBV19 to TRBJ2-7; 7 nucleotides align to TRBD1. The CDR3 totals 14 residues. Germline V gene data show CDR1 as LNHDA and CDR2 as SQIVND (reference sequence). V gave up 5 bases and J gave up 5 bases; unmatched junction bases: 9. CDR3 region: CASSVTGSGDEQYF. In DNA, the CDR3 is TGTGCCAGTAGTGTGACAGGGTCCGGGGACGAGCAGTACTTC. Supplemented by reference TRBV19 and TRBJ2-7, the full variable domain reads DGGITQSPKYLFRKEGQNVTLSCEQNLNHDAMYWYRQDPGQGLRLIYYSQIVNDFQKGDIAEGYSVSREKKESFPLTVTSAQKNPTAFYLCASSVTGSGDEQYFGPGTRLTVT.

This chain connects TRBV7-9 to TRBJ2-3; D is possibly TRBD2 (6 bases). In germline, CDR1 is SEHNR, CDR2 FQNEAQ (reference sequence). Trimming removed 1 base at V and 6 bases at J, with 20 bases between. The CDR3 runs to 17 residues. DNA of the CDR3: TGTGCCAGCAGCTTAGTCGGTCGGACGGGGAGGCCGGATACGCAGTATTTT. Residues: CASSLVGRTGRPDTQYF.

The chain links TRBV14 to TRBJ1-6; the D is unclear. This CDR3 has 17 residues. CDR1 and CDR2 (germline): SGHDN, FVKESK. V gave up 6 bases and J gave up 0 bases, with 15 bases separating them. For the CDR3, the DNA is TGTGCCAGCAGTCCCCCTCTTCCGAGCTCCTATAATTCACCCCTCCACTTT. Protein: CASSPPLPSSYNSPLHF.

The chain couples TRBV19 to TRBJ1-5; 8 nucleotides line up with TRBD1. Germline CDR1 is LNHDA and CDR2 is SQIVND (reference sequence). V dropped 4 bases and J dropped 4; count of bases not matched to a gene: 3. The CDR3 has 14 residues. CDR3 sequence: CASSTGTGNQPQHF. In DNA form, the CDR3 reads TGTGCCAGTAGTACCGGGACAGGTAATCAGCCCCAGCATTTT.